This T cell receptor beta chain stems from a study of blood T cell repertoires in COVID-19. Overall study context: COVID-19 samples from acute and convalescent phases originated in the United States, Italy and Spain.

The CDR3 extends over 14 amino acids. V shed 6 bases, J shed 3 bases, and the junction held 5 bases outside the gene matches. The V gene's germline CDR1 is MNHEY and CDR2 SVGAGI. Original processing methods: From reference gene primer amplification, estimates of nucleated cell counts were derived. The assay was immunoSEQ multiplex PCR, and TCRdb's table has in-frame clones only and misses some. The DNA gave D and trimming, while V, J and clone size come from that table. The data show tens of thousands of clones, with about 91% seen just once and approximately 8.7% held by the top ten. This receptor was taken from a woman aged 70 to 79 with acute or convalescent COVID-19. The sequenced material came from peripheral blood. The chain couples TRBV6-5 to TRBJ1-5; 7 bases align to TRBD1. The CDR3 coding sequence is TGTGCCAGCAGACAACAGGGGAACAATCAGCCCCAGCATTTT. Its protein product is CASRQQGNNQPQHF.